This record looks at one T cell receptor (beta chain) sequence and its context. What it binds is not known. Germline and junction disagree at one end, which may indicate a read error. Data came from immunoSEQ multiplex PCR; TCRdb stores just in-frame clones and leaves some out. The table lists approximately 58,000 clones, 85% of them singletons. The sample belongs to a study of OX40 agonist ivuxolimab in advanced cancers. Study-wide context: A diagnosis of hepatocellular carcinoma, melanoma, renal cell or head and neck cancer was present in dose-escalation patients. Of the patients, three showed partial responses, one with hepatocellular carcinoma and two with cutaneous melanoma. Broader study findings: Clonal expansion by week 6 occurred in CD4+ and CD8+ blood T cells (at 0.1 to 3.0 mg/kg).

CDR1 is LNHDA and CDR2 is SQIVND in the germline V gene (reference sequence). The CDR3 extends over 14 amino acids. The rearrangement joins TRBV19 to TRBJ1-2; tentatively, D is TRBD1 (5 bases). This material consisted of CD4+ or CD8+ T cells sorted from blood, taken in a trial of the OX40 agonist ivuxolimab. The sequence came from an adult with an advanced solid tumor such as melanoma, head and neck, liver or kidney cancer. CDR3 in DNA: TGTGCCAGTAGTATCGGGACCACCGGGAGCCCATCGGATTTC. It translates to CASSIGTTGSPSDF.